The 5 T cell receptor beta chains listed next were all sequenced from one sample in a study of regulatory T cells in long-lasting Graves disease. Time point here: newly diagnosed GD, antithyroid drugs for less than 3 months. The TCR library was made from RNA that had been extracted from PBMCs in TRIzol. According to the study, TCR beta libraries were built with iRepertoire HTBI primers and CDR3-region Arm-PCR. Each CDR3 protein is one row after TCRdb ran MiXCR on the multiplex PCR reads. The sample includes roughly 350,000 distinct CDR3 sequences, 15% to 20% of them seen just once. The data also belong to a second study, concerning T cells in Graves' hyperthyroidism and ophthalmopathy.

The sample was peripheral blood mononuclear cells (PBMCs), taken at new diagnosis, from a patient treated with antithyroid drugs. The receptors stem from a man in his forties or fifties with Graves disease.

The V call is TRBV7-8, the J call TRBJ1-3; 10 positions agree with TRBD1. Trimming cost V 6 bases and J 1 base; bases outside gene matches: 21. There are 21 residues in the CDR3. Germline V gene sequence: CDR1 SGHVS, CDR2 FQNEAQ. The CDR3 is CASRNIISGTGAKYSGNTIYF. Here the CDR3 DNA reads TGTGCCAGCAGGAACATAATATCAGGGACAGGGGCAAAATATTCTGGAAACACCATATATTTT.

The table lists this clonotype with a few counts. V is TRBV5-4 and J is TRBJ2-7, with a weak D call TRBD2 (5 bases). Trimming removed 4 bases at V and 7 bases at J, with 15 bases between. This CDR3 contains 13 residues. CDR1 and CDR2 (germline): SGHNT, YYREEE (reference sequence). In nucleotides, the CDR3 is TGTGCCAGCAGCGTCGTTCGCTCGGGGGAGCAGTACTTC. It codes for CASSVVRSGEQYF.

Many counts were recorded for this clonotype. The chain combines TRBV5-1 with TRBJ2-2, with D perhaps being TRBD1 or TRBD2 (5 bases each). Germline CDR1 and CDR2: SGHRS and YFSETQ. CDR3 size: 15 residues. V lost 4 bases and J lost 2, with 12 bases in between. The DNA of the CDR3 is TGCGCCAGCAGCCTGGGGGATATTAACACCGGGGAGCTGTTTTTT. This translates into CASSLGDINTGELFF. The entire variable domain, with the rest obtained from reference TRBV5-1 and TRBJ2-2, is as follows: KAGVTQTPRYLIKTRGQQVTLSCSPISGHRSVSWYQQTPGQGLQFLFEYFSETQRNKGNFPGRFSGRQFSNSRSEMNVSTLELGDSALYLCASSLGDINTGELFFGEGSRLTVL.

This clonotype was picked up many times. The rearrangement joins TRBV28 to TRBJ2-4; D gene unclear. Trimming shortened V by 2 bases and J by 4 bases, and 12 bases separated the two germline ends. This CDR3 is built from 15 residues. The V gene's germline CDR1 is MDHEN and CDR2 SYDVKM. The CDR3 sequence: CASSLSAAWKNIQYF. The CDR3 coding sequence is TGTGCCAGCAGTTTAAGCGCAGCTTGGAAAAACATTCAGTACTTC.

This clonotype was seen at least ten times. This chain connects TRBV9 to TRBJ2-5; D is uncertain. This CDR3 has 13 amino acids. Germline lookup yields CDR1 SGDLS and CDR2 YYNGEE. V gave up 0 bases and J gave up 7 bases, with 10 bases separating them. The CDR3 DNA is TGTGCCAGCAGCGTAGTGGACGAAGGGACCCAGTACTTC. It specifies CASSVVDEGTQYF.